This TCR beta chain emerged from a study of graft-versus-host responses after intestinal transplantation. About the study: Following induction with anti-thymocyte globulin, all recipients were given tacrolimus and steroids for about 3 years. General observations from the study: Recipient marrow harbored GvH clones, some of which surfaced first in ileum or blood.

Germline CDR1 and CDR2: LNHDA and SQIVND (reference sequence). With V trimmed by 3 bases and J by 2 bases, 3 bases remained unmatched. The CDR3 runs 16 residues. The data were produced by immunoSEQ multiplex PCR, yet TCRdb's version contains in-frame clones alone and is incomplete. The data show some 140,000 clones, roughly nine tenths seen once. A remark on this clone: Its antigen remains unidentified.

The TCR sequence derives from a human donor who received an intestinal transplant. V is TRBV19 and J is TRBJ2-3; 12 bases line up with TRBD2. The starting material was unstimulated CD4+ T cells sorted from spleen or lymph node cells, obtained before intestinal transplant. CDR3 DNA sequence: TGTGCCAGTAGTATTACTAGCGGGGGGAACACAGATACGCAGTATTTT. Translating it yields CASSITSGGNTDTQYF.